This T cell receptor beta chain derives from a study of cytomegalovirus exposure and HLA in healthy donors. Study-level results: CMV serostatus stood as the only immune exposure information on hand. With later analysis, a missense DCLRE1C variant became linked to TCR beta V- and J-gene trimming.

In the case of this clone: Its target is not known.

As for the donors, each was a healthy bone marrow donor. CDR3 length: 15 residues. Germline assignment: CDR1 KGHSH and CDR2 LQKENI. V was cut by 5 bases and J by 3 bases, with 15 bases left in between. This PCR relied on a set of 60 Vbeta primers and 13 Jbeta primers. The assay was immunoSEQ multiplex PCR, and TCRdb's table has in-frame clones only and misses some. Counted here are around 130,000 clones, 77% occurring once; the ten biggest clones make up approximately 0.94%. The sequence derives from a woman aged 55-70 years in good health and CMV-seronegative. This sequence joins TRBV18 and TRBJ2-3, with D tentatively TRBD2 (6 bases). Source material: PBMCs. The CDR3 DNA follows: TGTGCCAGCTCATCCAGGGAGGATCGAACAGATACGCAGTATTTT. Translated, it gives CASSSREDRTDTQYF.